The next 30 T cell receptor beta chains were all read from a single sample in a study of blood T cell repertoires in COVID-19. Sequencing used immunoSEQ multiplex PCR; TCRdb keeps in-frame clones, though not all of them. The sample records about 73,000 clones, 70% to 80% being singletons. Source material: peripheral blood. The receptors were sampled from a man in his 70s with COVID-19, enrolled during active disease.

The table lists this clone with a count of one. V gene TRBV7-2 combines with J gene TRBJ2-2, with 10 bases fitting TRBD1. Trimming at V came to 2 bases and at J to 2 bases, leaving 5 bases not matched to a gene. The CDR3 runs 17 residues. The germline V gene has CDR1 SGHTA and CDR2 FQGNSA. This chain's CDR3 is CASSLFDRGPNTGELFF. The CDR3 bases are TGTGCCAGCAGCTTATTCGACAGGGGGCCTAACACCGGGGAGCTGTTTTTT.

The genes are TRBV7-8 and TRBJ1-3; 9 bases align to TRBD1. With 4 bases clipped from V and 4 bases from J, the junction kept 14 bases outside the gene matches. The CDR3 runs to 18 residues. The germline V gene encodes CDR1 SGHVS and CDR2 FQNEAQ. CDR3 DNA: TGTGCCAGCAGCTCACCGGGACAGGGTATTCCACGAGGAAACACCATATATTTT. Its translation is CASSSPGQGIPRGNTIYF.

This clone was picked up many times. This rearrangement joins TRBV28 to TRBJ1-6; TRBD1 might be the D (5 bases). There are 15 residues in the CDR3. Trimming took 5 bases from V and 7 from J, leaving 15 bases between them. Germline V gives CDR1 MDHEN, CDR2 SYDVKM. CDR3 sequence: CASSPPRGLNSPLHF. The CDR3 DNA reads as TGTGCCAGCAGTCCCCCGCGGGGCCTGAATTCACCCCTCCACTTT.

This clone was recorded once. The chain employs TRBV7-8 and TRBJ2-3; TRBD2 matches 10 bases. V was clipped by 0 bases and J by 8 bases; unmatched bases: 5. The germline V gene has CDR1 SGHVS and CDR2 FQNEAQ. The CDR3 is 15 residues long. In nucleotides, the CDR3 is TGTGCCAGCAGCTTAGCGGAGGTAGCGGGGGGTACGCAGTATTTT. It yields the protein CASSLAEVAGGTQYF.

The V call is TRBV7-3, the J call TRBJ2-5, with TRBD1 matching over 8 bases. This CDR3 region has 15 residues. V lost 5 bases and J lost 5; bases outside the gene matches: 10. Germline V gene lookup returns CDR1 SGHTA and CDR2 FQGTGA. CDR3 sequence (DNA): TGTGCCAGCAGCCGACAGGGCAGGGGGCTCGAGACCCAGTACTTC. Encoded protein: CASSRQGRGLETQYF.

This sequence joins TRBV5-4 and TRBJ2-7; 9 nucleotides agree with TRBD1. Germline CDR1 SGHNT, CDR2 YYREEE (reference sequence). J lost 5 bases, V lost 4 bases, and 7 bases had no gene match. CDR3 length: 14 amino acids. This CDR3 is CASSIRTGDHEQYF. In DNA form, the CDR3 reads TGTGCCAGCAGCATAAGGACAGGGGACCACGAGCAGTACTTC.

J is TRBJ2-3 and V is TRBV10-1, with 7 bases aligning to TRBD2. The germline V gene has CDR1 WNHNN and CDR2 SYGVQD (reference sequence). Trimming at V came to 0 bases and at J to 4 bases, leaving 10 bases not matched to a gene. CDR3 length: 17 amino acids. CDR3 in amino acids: CASSESALALKADTQYF. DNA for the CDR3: TGCGCCAGCAGTGAGTCCGCACTAGCGCTTAAGGCAGATACGCAGTATTTT.

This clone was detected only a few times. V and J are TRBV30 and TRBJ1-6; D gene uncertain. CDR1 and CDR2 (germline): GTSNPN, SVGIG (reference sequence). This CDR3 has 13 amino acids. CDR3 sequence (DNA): TGTGCTAAAGGAGAGGCAAATAATTCACCCCTCCACTTT. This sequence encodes CAKGEANNSPLHF.

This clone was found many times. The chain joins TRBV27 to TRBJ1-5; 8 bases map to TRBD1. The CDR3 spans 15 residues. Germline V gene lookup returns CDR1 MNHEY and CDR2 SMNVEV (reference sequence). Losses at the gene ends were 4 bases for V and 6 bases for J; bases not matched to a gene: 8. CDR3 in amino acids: CASSSKPDRGQPQHF. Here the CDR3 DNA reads TGTGCCAGCAGTTCCAAACCTGACAGGGGTCAGCCCCAGCATTTT.

The CDR3 reads CASSLDSGSMRSAGELFF. CDR3 in DNA: TGTGCCAGCAGCTTAGATAGCGGGAGTATGCGTAGCGCCGGGGAGCTGTTTTTT. The genes are TRBV7-3 and TRBJ2-2, with 9 positions matching TRBD2. The V gene's germline CDR1 is SGHTA and CDR2 FQGTGA. CDR3 length: 18 amino acids. The V gene end was trimmed by 2 bases and the J gene end by 6 bases; junction bases not matched to a gene: 13.

In DNA, the CDR3 is TGTGCCACCAGTGGTGGACAGGGGAGCTACAATGAGCAGTTCTTC. This gives the protein CATSGGQGSYNEQFF. The V call is TRBV24-1, the J call TRBJ2-1; 9 bases are a match to TRBD1. Germline trimming cut 5 bases from V and 3 bases from J; bases unmatched to any gene: 4. The CDR3 spans 15 residues. The germline CDR1 and CDR2 sequences are KGHDR and SFDVKD.

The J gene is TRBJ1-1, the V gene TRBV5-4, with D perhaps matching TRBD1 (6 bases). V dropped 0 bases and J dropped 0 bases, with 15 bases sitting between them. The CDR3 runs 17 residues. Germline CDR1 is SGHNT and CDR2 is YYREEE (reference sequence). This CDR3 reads CASSLGGGSYMNTEAFF. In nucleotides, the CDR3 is TGTGCCAGCAGCTTGGGAGGGGGTTCTTATATGAACACTGAAGCTTTCTTT. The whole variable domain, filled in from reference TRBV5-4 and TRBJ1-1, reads ETGVTQSPTHLIKTRGQQVTLRCSSQSGHNTVSWYQQALGQGPQFIFQYYREEENGRGNFPPRFSGLQFPNYSSELNVNALELDDSALYLCASSLGGGSYMNTEAFFGQGTRLTVV.

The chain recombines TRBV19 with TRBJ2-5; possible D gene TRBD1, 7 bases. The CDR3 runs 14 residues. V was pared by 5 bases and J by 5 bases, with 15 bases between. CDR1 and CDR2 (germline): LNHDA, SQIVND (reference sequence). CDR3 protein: CASSGSAGGETQYF. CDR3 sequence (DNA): TGTGCCAGTAGTGGATCTGCAGGGGGGGAGACCCAGTACTTC.

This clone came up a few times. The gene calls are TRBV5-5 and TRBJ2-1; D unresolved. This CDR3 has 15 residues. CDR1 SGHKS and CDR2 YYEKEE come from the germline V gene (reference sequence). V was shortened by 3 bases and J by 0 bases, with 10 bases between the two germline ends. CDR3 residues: CASSSVLSSYNEQFF. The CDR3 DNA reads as TGTGCCAGCAGCTCGGTCTTGAGCTCCTACAATGAGCAGTTCTTC. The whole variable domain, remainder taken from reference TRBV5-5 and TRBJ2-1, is DAGVTQSPTHLIKTRGQQVTLRCSPISGHKSVSWYQQVLGQGPQFIFQYYEKEERGRGNFPDRFSARQFPNYSSELNVNALLLGDSALYLCASSSVLSSYNEQFFGPGTRLTVL.

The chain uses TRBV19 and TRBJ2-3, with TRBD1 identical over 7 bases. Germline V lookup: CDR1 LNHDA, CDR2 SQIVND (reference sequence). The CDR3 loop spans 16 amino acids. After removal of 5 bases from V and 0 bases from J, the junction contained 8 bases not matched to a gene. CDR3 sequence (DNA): TGTGCCAGTAGTTACATGGGACAGCAAAGCACAGATACGCAGTATTTT. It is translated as CASSYMGQQSTDTQYF.

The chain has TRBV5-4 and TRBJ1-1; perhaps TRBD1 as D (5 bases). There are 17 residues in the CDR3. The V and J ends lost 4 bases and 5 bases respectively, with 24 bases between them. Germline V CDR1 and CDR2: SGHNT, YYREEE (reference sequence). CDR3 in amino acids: CASSGAGGGATGTEAFF. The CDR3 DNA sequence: TGTGCCAGCAGCGGGGCTGGTGGCGGGGCGACGGGGACTGAAGCTTTCTTT.

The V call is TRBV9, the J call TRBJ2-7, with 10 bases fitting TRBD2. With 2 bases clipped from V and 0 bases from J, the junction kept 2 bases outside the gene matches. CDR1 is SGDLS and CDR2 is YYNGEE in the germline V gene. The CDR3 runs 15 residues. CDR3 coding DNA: TGTGCCAGCAGCGTTAGCGGGAGGCCCTCCTACGAGCAGTACTTC. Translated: CASSVSGRPSYEQYF.

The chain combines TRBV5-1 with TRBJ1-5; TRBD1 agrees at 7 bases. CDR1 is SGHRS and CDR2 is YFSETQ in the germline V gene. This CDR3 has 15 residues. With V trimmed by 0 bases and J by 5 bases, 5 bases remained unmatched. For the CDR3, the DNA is TGCGCCAGCAGCTTGGGGGACAGCGCCGATCAGCCCCAGCATTTT. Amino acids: CASSLGDSADQPQHF.

The CDR3 protein is CAGGDGGSLHF. DNA of the CDR3: TGTGCAGGAGGGGACGGGGGGTCCCTCCACTTT. The chain combines TRBV7-2 with TRBJ1-6, with TRBD1 as a possible D gene (5 bases). Germline V gene sequence: CDR1 SGHTA, CDR2 FQGNSA. There are 11 residues in the CDR3.

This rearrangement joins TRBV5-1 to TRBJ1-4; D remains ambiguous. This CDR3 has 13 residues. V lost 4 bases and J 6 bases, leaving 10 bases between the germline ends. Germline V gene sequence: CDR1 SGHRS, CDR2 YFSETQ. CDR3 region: CASSQGADEKLFF. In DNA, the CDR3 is TGCGCCAGCAGCCAAGGCGCGGATGAAAAACTGTTTTTT.

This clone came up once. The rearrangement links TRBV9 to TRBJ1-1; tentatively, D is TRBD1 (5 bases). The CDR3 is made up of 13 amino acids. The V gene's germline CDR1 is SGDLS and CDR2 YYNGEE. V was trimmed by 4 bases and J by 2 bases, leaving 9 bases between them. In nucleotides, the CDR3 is TGTGCCAGCAGCCTCACAGGTAACACTGAAGCTTTCTTT. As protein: CASSLTGNTEAFF.

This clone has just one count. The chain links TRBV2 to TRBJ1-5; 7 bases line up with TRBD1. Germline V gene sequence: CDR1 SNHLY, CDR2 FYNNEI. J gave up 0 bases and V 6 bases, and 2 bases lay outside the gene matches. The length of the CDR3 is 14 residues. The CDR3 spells CASSWDSSNQPQHF. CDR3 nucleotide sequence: TGTGCCAGCAGCTGGGACAGTAGCAATCAGCCCCAGCATTTT.

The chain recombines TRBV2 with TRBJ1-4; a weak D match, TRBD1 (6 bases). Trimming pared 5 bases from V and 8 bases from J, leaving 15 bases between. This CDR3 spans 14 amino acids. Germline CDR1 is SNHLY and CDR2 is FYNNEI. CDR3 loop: CASSPGTRAEKLFF. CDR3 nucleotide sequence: TGTGCCAGCAGTCCCGGGACAAGGGCCGAAAAACTGTTTTTT. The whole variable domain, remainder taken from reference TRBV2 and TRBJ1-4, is EPEVTQTPSHQVTQMGQEVILRCVPISNHLYFYWYRQILGQKVEFLVSFYNNEISEKSEIFDDQFSVERPDGSNFTLKIRSTKLEDSAMYFCASSPGTRAEKLFFGSGTQLSVL.

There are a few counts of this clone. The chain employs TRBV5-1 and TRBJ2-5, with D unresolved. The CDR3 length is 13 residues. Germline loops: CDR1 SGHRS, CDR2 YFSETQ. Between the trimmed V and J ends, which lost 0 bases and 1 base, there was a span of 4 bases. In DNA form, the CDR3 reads TGCGCCAGCAGCTTGGGGGCCCAAGAGACCCAGTACTTC. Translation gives CASSLGAQETQYF.

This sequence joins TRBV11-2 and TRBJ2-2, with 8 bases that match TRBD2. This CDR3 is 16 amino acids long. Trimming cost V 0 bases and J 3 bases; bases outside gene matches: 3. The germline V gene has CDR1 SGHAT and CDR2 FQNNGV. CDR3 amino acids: CASSLDRTSHTGELFF. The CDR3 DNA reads TGTGCCAGCAGCTTAGATCGGACTAGCCACACCGGGGAGCTGTTTTTT.

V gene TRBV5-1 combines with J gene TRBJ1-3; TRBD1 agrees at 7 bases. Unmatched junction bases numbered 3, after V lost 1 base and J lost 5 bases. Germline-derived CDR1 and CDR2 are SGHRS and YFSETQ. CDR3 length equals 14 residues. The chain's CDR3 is CASSLTGERNTIYF. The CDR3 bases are TGCGCCAGCAGCTTGACAGGGGAGAGAAACACCATATATTTT. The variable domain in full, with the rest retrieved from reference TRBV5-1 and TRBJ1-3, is KAGVTQTPRYLIKTRGQQVTLSCSPISGHRSVSWYQQTPGQGLQFLFEYFSETQRNKGNFPGRFSGRQFSNSRSEMNVSTLELGDSALYLCASSLTGERNTIYFGEGSWLTVV.

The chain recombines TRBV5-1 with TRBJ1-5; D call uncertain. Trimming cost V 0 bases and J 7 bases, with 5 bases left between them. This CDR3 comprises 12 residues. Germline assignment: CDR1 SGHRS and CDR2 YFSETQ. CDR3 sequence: CASSLAGQPQHF. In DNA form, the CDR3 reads TGCGCCAGCAGCTTGGCAGGCCAGCCCCAGCATTTT.

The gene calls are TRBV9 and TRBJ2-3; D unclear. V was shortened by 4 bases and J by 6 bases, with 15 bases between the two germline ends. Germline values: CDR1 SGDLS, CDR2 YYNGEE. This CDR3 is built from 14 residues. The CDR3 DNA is TGTGCCAGCAGCCCCACGCGGCCCGGGGATACGCAGTATTTT. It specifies CASSPTRPGDTQYF.

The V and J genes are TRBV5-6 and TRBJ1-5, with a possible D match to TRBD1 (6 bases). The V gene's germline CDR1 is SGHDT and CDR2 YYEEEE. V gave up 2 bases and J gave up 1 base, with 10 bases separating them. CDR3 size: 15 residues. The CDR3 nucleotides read TGTGCCAGCAGCTTCTCAGACAGGAGCAATCAGCCCCAGCATTTT. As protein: CASSFSDRSNQPQHF.

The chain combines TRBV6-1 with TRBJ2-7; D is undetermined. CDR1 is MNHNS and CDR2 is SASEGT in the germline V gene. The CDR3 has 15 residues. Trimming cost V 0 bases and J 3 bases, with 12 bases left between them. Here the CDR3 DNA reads TGTGCCAGCAGTGAAGCGCTTGGTAGAATCTACGAGCAGTACTTC. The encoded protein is CASSEALGRIYEQYF.